The source of this T cell receptor beta chain is a study of cytomegalovirus exposure and HLA in healthy donors. On the study more broadly: Most donors, around 81% of around 400 genotyped, fell in the Caucasian-associated ancestry cluster.

Study-level points and caveats: Accurate prediction of HLA-A and HLA-B alleles (for most subjects) was reportedly achieved from TCR beta sequences. Later analysis associated a missense DCLRE1C variant with TCR beta V- and J-gene trimming. CMV serostatus was the only immune exposure information that was available.

The V and J ends lost 7 bases and 3 bases, in that order; junction bases with no gene match: 22. Germline V gene sequence: CDR1 GTSNPN, CDR2 SVGIG (reference sequence). The CDR3 covers 19 residues. 13 Jbeta primers and 60 Vbeta primers were used for the PCR. Produced via immunoSEQ multiplex PCR; TCRdb's table is partial and in-frame only. The sample has 130,000 or so clones, roughly 75% seen once; the top ten hold 4.5% to 5.5%. Comment on this clone: Antigen unknown.

The rearrangement uses TRBV30 and TRBJ2-1, with 9 bases lining up with TRBD2. The specimen sequenced was PBMCs. The sequence was collected from a man aged 25 to 40 in good health and CMV-seronegative. CDR3 sequence: CAYHLRGGRAGAIYNEQFF. CDR3 coding DNA: TGTGCCTACCACTTGCGGGGCGGGAGGGCCGGTGCCATCTACAATGAGCAGTTCTTC.